Below are 23 T cell receptor beta chains sequenced from a single sample in a study of blood T cell repertoires in COVID-19. Produced via immunoSEQ multiplex PCR; TCRdb's table is partial and in-frame only. The profile shows about 50,000 clones, 85% to 90% of them singletons. The sequenced sample consisted of peripheral blood. These receptors were taken from a woman aged 80 or older with COVID-19, enrolled during active disease.

The chain combines TRBV2 with TRBJ1-1, with 9 bases lining up with TRBD1. The CDR3 sequence is 14 residues long. CDR1 and CDR2 (germline): SNHLY, FYNNEI. V shed 4 bases, J shed 6 bases, and the junction held 6 bases outside the gene matches. The CDR3 loop is CASSGDRVRSEAFF. The CDR3 nucleotides read TGTGCCAGCAGTGGGGACAGGGTAAGGTCTGAAGCTTTCTTT.

The chain couples TRBV5-1 to TRBJ2-1, with D possibly being TRBD2 (5 bases). Trimming removed 0 bases at V and 0 bases at J, with 7 bases between. Germline V lookup: CDR1 SGHRS, CDR2 YFSETQ. This CDR3 is built from 15 residues. The CDR3 region is CASSLVGSSYNEQFF. The CDR3 nucleotides read TGCGCCAGCAGCTTGGTAGGGAGCTCCTACAATGAGCAGTTCTTC.

The V gene is TRBV7-9, the J gene TRBJ1-5, with 10 positions matching TRBD1. Per germline, CDR1 SEHNR and CDR2 FQNEAQ (reference sequence). CDR3 length equals 15 residues. Unmatched junction bases numbered 4, after V lost 5 bases and J lost 3 bases. CDR3 DNA sequence: TGTGCCAGCAGCGGCGGACAGGGGGTCAATCAGCCCCAGCATTTT. It yields the protein CASSGGQGVNQPQHF.

CDR3 region: CAISFSGSSYEQYF. Written as DNA, the CDR3 is TGTGCCATCAGCTTTAGCGGGAGCTCCTACGAGCAGTACTTC. This chain connects TRBV10-3 to TRBJ2-7; 9 bases fit TRBD2. The trim removed 6 bases at V and 0 bases at J, leaving 3 bases unmatched. Germline V gene sequence: CDR1 ENHRY, CDR2 SYGVKD. The CDR3 spans 14 residues.

This chain connects TRBV6-5 to TRBJ2-7; 9 bases fit TRBD1. Trimming cost V 5 bases and J 3 bases; bases outside gene matches: 8. Germline V gives CDR1 MNHEY, CDR2 SVGAGI. The CDR3 extends over 15 amino acids. CDR3 loop: CASSMMGTGFYEQYF. The CDR3 bases are TGTGCCAGCAGTATGATGGGGACAGGGTTCTACGAGCAGTACTTC.

The gene calls are TRBV19 and TRBJ1-2; a weak D match, TRBD1 (5 bases). CDR3 length equals 16 residues. The germline V gene encodes CDR1 LNHDA and CDR2 SQIVND (reference sequence). V lost 7 bases, J lost 1 base, and 19 bases lay in between. The CDR3 spells CASTGGHLPFNYGYTF. DNA of the CDR3: TGTGCCAGTACGGGAGGACATCTGCCCTTTAACTATGGCTACACCTTC.

The chain joins TRBV28 to TRBJ1-4; D ambiguous. CDR1 and CDR2 (germline): MDHEN, SYDVKM. The ends were cut back, 7 bases at V and 13 bases at J, with 13 bases in the middle. CDR3 length: 11 residues. The CDR3 reads CASKETGILFF. The CDR3 nucleotides read TGTGCCAGCAAGGAGACGGGTATACTGTTTTTT.

The chain couples TRBV6-5 to TRBJ1-1, with a weak D call TRBD1 (6 bases). The germline V gene encodes CDR1 MNHEY and CDR2 SVGAGI. The CDR3 extends over 13 amino acids. The V end was cut by 5 bases, the J end by 2 bases, with 9 bases between. CDR3 in amino acids: CASSKQGNTEAFF. CDR3 sequence (DNA): TGTGCCAGCAGTAAACAGGGTAACACTGAAGCTTTCTTT.

The chain uses TRBV5-8 and TRBJ1-2; the match to TRBD1 covers 8 bases. The ends lost 2 bases at V and 7 bases at J; junction bases unmatched: 13. Germline CDR1 is SGHTS and CDR2 is YDEGEE. This CDR3 comprises 16 residues. CDR3 bases: TGTGCCAGCAGCTTACCCGGACAGGGACTTACAAGTGGCTACACCTTC. Encoded protein: CASSLPGQGLTSGYTF.

The chain employs TRBV28 and TRBJ2-1, with D uncertain. V dropped 7 bases and J dropped 0 bases, with 16 bases sitting between them. Germline V gene lookup returns CDR1 MDHEN and CDR2 SYDVKM. CDR3 length equals 16 residues. In nucleotides, the CDR3 is TGTGCCAGCACCGGCCCCCCTAGACTCTCCTACAATGAGCAGTTCTTC. It codes for CASTGPPRLSYNEQFF. Complete variable domain (other parts from reference TRBV28 and TRBJ2-1): DVKVTQSSRYLVKRTGEKVFLECVQDMDHENMFWYRQDPGLGLRLIYFSYDVKMKEKGDIPEGYSVSREKKERFSLILESASTNQTSMYLCASTGPPRLSYNEQFFGPGTRLTVL.

This clone was counted only a few times. The V and J genes are TRBV24-1 and TRBJ2-2; D is possibly TRBD1 (6 bases). The CDR3 runs 15 residues. The germline V gene encodes CDR1 KGHDR and CDR2 SFDVKD. V was trimmed by 12 bases and J by 6 bases, leaving 22 bases between them. The CDR3 protein is CASAQGSGHAGELFF. CDR3 nucleotide sequence: TGTGCCTCCGCGCAGGGGAGTGGGCACGCCGGGGAGCTGTTTTTT.

The count of this clone is one. The V gene is TRBV24-1, the J gene TRBJ2-1; 8 positions match TRBD2. This CDR3 comprises 12 residues. The germline V gene encodes CDR1 KGHDR and CDR2 SFDVKD. The trim removed 8 bases at V and 7 bases at J, leaving 3 bases unmatched. Here the CDR3 reads CATNGGGNEQFF. CDR3 in DNA: TGTGCCACCAACGGGGGGGGGAATGAGCAGTTCTTC.

The V and J genes are TRBV19 and TRBJ2-2; no definite D call. Trimming cost V 7 bases and J 1 base, with 7 bases left between them. Germline V CDR1 and CDR2: LNHDA, SQIVND (reference sequence). This CDR3 spans 13 amino acids. CDR3 in amino acids: CASNNGNTGELFF. The CDR3 coding sequence is TGTGCCAGTAATAACGGGAACACCGGGGAGCTGTTTTTT.

Here the CDR3 reads CAWSVGLAGGGETQYF. The CDR3 DNA reads as TGTGCCTGGAGTGTCGGACTAGCGGGGGGTGGAGAGACCCAGTACTTC. V is TRBV30 and J is TRBJ2-5; 14 nucleotides match TRBD2. The CDR3 is 16 residues long. V trimming: 0 bases; J trimming: 4 bases; junction bases outside the gene matches: 4. Germline-derived CDR1 and CDR2 are GTSNPN and SVGIG (reference sequence).

The DNA of the CDR3 is TGTGCCAGCAGTCTTAACTACGAGCAGTACTTC. Residues: CASSLNYEQYF. The rearrangement joins TRBV12-3 or TRBV12-4 to TRBJ2-7; D remains unclear. V lost 5 bases and J 3 bases, leaving 5 bases between the germline ends. There are 11 residues in the CDR3.

The chain links TRBV19 to TRBJ2-3; no definite D call. CDR1 is LNHDA and CDR2 is SQIVND in the germline V gene (reference sequence). Between the trimmed V and J ends, which lost 6 bases and 5 bases, there was a span of 9 bases. The length of the CDR3 is 12 residues. CDR3 loop: CASSPQRDTQYF. CDR3 sequence (DNA): TGTGCCAGTAGCCCACAGAGAGATACGCAGTATTTT. The full variable domain, with the rest looked up from reference TRBV19 and TRBJ2-3, is DGGITQSPKYLFRKEGQNVTLSCEQNLNHDAMYWYRQDPGQGLRLIYYSQIVNDFQKGDIAEGYSVSREKKESFPLTVTSAQKNPTAFYLCASSPQRDTQYFGPGTRLTVL.

V gene TRBV9 combines with J gene TRBJ2-2, with no clear D. The CDR3 covers 15 residues. CDR1 SGDLS and CDR2 YYNGEE come from the germline V gene. Deletions cut 1 base from V and 0 bases from J, with 7 bases between. The CDR3: CASSVRTTNTGELFF. The CDR3 DNA follows: TGTGCCAGCAGCGTACGCACAACGAACACCGGGGAGCTGTTTTTT.

The chain combines TRBV11-2 with TRBJ2-7; 7 nucleotides agree with TRBD1. The CDR3 spans 15 residues. The V gene end was trimmed by 4 bases and the J gene end by 3 bases; junction bases not matched to a gene: 9. Germline CDR1 reads SGHAT; CDR2 reads FQNNGV. The CDR3 nucleotides are TGTGCCAGCAGCTACGACAGGGCCTTTCTCTACGAGCAGTACTTC. Translation gives CASSYDRAFLYEQYF.

This chain joins TRBV3-1 (or the pseudogene TRBV3-2) and TRBJ1-4; 7 bases are shared with TRBD1. Trimming removed 8 bases from V and 5 bases from J; junction bases left unmatched: 8. The CDR3 is made up of 14 amino acids. Germline V CDR1 and CDR2: LGHDT, YNNKEL (reference sequence). The CDR3 is CASSRGSGNEKLFF. The CDR3 DNA sequence: TGTGCCAGCTCCAGGGGGTCGGGGAATGAAAAACTGTTTTTT.

V usage is TRBV9 and J usage is TRBJ2-3; 10 bases are shared with TRBD2. Looked up from germline, CDR1 is SGDLS and CDR2 is YYNGEE. The CDR3 totals 15 residues. Trimming at V came to 1 base and at J to 6 bases, leaving 5 bases not matched to a gene. CDR3 in DNA: TGTGCCAGCAGCGTACCTAGCGGGGGCCCCGATACGCAGTATTTT. Amino acid sequence: CASSVPSGGPDTQYF.

This clone has just a few counts. This chain joins TRBV4-1 and TRBJ1-2; D perhaps matches TRBD1 (6 bases). Germline V gene lookup returns CDR1 MGHRA and CDR2 YSYEKL. The CDR3 totals 15 residues. The V end lost 1 base, the J end lost 4 bases, and 13 bases lay between the germline ends. CDR3: CASSQAQGSGYGYTF. The CDR3 DNA reads as TGCGCCAGCAGCCAAGCACAGGGCTCGGGCTATGGCTACACCTTC.

The chain employs TRBV18 and TRBJ1-5; 8 bases are shared with TRBD1. This CDR3 comprises 16 residues. CDR1 is KGHSH, CDR2 LQKENI, per germline. V dropped 3 bases and J dropped 1; count of bases not matched to a gene: 5. CDR3 DNA: TGTGCCAGCTCACCCCGACAGGGGCGAAGCAATCAGCCCCAGCATTTT. This translates into CASSPRQGRSNQPQHF.

CDR3 loop: CASSLARGFQYF. DNA of the CDR3: TGTGCCAGCAGTTTAGCGCGGGGGTTCCAGTACTTC. The rearrangement joins TRBV12-3 or TRBV12-4 to TRBJ2-5, with 7 nucleotides matching TRBD2. CDR3 size: 12 residues. The J segment lost 10 bases and the V segment lost 0 bases, leaving 2 bases of the junction unmatched.